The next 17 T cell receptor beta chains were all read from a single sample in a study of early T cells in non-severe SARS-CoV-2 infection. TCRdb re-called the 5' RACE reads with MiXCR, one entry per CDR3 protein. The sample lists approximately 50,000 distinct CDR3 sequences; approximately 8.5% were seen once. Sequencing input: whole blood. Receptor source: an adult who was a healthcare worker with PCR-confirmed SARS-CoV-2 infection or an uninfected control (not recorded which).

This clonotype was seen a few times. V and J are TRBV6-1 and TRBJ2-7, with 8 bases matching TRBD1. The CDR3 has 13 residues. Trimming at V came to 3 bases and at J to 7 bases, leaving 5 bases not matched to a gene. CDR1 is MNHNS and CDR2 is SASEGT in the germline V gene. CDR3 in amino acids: CASSDNRGLEQYF. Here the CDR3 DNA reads TGTGCCAGCAGTGACAACAGGGGGTTGGAGCAGTACTTC.

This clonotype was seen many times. The DNA of the CDR3 is TGTGCCAGCGCACCTCCGACCTTTTACACTGAAGCTTTCTTT. The encoded protein is CASAPPTFYTEAFF. This rearrangement joins TRBV28 to TRBJ1-1, with no clear D. The CDR3 consists of 14 residues. Germline lookup yields CDR1 MDHEN and CDR2 SYDVKM. V lost 8 bases and J lost 3, with 16 bases in between. Full variable domain (missing parts from reference TRBV28 and TRBJ1-1): DVKVTQSSRYLVKRTGEKVFLECVQDMDHENMFWYRQDPGLGLRLIYFSYDVKMKEKGDIPEGYSVSREKKERFSLILESASTNQTSMYLCASAPPTFYTEAFFGQGTRLTVV.

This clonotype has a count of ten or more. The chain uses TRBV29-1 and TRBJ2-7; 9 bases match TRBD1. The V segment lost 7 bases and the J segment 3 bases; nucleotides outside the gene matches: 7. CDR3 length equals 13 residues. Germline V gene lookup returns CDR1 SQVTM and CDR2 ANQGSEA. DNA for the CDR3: TGCAGCGCTGCGCGGACAGGGGACTACGAGCAGTACTTC. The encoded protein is CSAARTGDYEQYF.

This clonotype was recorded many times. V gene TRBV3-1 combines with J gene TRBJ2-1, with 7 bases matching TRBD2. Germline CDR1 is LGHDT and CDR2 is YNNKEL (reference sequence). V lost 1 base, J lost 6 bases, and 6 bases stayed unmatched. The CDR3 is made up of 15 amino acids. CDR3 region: CASSQGNSGPNEQFF. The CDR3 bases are TGTGCCAGCAGCCAAGGTAATAGCGGGCCCAATGAGCAGTTCTTC.

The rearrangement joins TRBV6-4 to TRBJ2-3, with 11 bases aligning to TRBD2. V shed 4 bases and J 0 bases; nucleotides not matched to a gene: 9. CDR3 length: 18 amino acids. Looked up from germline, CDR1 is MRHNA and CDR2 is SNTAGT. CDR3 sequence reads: CASSGLAGGPTSTDTQYF. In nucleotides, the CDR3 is TGTGCCAGCAGTGGCCTAGCGGGAGGACCCACTAGCACAGATACGCAGTATTTT.

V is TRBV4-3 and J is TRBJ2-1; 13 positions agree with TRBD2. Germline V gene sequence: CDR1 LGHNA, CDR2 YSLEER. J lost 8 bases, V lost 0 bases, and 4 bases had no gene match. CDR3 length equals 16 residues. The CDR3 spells CASSQDPLAGGYEQFF. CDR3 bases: TGCGCCAGCAGCCAAGATCCACTAGCGGGAGGGTATGAGCAGTTCTTC.

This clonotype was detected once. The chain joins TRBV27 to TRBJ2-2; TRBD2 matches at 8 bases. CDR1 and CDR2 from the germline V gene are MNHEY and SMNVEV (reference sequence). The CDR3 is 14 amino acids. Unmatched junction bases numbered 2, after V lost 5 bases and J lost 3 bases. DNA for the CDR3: TGTGCCAGCAGTAGCGGGAGCCACACCGGGGAGCTGTTTTTT. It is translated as CASSSGSHTGELFF.

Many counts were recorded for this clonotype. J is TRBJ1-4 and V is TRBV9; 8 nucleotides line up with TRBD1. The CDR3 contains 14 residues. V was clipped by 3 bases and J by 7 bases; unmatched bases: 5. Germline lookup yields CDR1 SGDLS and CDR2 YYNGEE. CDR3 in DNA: TGTGCCAGCAGCGCTGGACAGGGCGCTGAAAAACTGTTTTTT. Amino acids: CASSAGQGAEKLFF.

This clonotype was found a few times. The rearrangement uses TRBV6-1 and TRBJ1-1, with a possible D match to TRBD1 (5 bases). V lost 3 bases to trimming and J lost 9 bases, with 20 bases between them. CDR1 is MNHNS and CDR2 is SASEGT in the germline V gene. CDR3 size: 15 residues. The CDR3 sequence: CASSEGGSKERKAFF. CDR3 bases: TGTGCCAGCAGTGAGGGGGGTTCAAAGGAAAGAAAAGCTTTCTTT.

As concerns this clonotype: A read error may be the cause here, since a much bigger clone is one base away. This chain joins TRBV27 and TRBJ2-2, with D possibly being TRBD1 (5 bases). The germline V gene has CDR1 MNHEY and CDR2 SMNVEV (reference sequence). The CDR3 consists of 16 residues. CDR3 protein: CVSSPPFRGDTGELFF. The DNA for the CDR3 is TGTGTCAGCAGTCCTCCATTTAGGGGTGACACCGGGGAGCTGTTTTTT.

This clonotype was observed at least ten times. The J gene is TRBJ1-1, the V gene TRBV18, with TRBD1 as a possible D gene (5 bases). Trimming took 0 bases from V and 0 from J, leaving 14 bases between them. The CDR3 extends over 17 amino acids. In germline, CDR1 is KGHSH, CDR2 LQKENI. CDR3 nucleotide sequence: TGTGCCAGCTCACCACCGAGGGCCGGGGCCCTGAACACTGAAGCTTTCTTT. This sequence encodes CASSPPRAGALNTEAFF.

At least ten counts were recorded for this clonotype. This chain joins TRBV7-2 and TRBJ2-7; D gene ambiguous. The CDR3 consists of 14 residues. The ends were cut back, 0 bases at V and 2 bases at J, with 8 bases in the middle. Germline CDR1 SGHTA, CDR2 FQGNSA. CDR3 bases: TGTGCCAGCAGCTTAGCGGTGGCCCCCTACGAGCAGTACTTC. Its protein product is CASSLAVAPYEQYF.

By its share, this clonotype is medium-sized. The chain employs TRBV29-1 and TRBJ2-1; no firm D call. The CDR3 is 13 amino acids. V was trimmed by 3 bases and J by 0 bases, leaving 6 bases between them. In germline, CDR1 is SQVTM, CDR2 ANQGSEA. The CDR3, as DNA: TGCAGCGTTGACGGAAGCTCCTACAATGAGCAGTTCTTC. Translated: CSVDGSSYNEQFF.

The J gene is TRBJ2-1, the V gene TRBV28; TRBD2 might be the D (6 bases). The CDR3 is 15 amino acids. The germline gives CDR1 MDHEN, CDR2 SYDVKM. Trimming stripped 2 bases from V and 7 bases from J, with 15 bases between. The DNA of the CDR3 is TGTGCCAGCAGTTTAGTGACTAGGATGTGGAATGAGCAGTTCTTC. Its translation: CASSLVTRMWNEQFF.

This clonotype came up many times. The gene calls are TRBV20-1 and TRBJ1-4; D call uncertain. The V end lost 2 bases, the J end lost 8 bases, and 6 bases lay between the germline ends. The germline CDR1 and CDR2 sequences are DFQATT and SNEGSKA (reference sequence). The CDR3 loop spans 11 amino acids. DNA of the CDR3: TGCAGTGCTAGATCTGGGGAAAAACTGTTTTTT. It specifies CSARSGEKLFF.

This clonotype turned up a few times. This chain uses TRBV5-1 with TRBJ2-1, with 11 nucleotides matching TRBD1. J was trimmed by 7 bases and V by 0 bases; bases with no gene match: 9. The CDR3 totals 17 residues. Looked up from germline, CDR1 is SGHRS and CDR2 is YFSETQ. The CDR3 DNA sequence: TGCGCCAGCAGCTTGGTACATCGGACAGGGGGCCCAAATGAGCAGTTCTTC. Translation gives CASSLVHRTGGPNEQFF.

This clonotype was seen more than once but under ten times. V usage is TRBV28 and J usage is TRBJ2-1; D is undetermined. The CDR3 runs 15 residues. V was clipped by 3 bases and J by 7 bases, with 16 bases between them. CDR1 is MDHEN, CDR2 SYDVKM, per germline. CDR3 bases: TGTGCCAGCAGTTTCCCCCCCCCGGGTCTTAATGAGCAGTTCTTC. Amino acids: CASSFPPPGLNEQFF. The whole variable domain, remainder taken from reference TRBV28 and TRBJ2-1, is DVKVTQSSRYLVKRTGEKVFLECVQDMDHENMFWYRQDPGLGLRLIYFSYDVKMKEKGDIPEGYSVSREKKERFSLILESASTNQTSMYLCASSFPPPGLNEQFFGPGTRLTVL.